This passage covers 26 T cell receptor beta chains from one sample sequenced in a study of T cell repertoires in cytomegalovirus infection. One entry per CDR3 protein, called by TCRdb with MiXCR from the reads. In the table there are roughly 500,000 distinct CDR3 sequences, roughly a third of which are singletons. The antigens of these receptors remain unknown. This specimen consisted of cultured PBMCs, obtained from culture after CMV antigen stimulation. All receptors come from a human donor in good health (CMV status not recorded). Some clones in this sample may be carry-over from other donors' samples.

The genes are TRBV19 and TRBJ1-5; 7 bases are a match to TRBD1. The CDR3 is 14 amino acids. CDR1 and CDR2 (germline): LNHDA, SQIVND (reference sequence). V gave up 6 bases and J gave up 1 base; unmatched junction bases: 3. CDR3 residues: CASSLDRSNQPQHF. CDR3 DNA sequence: TGTGCCAGTAGCCTGGACAGGAGCAATCAGCCCCAGCATTTT.

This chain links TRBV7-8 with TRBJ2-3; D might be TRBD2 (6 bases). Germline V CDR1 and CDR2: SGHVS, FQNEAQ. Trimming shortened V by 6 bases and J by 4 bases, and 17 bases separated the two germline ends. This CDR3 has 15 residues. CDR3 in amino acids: CASRKGRESADTQYF. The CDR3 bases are TGTGCCAGCAGAAAGGGTCGGGAGAGCGCAGATACGCAGTATTTT.

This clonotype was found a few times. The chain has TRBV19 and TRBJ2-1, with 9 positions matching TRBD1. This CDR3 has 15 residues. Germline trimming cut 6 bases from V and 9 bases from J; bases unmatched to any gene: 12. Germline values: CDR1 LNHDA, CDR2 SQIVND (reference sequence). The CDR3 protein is CASSPGQGLPGEQFF. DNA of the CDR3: TGTGCCAGTAGCCCGGGACAGGGATTGCCTGGTGAGCAGTTCTTC.

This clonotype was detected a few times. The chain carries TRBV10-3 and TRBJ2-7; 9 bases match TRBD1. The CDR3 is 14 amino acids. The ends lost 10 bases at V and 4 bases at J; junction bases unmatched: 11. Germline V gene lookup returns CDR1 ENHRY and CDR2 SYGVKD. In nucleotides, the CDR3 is TGTGCCACCATTCCCACCGGGACAGGGTACGAGCAGTACTTC. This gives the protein CATIPTGTGYEQYF.

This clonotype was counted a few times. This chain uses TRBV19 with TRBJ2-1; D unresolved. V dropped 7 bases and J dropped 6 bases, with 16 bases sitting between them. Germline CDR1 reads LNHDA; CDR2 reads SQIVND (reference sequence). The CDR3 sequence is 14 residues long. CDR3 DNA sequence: TGTGCCAGTACAATAGGGCTAGGGCCCAATGAGCAGTTCTTC. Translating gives CASTIGLGPNEQFF.

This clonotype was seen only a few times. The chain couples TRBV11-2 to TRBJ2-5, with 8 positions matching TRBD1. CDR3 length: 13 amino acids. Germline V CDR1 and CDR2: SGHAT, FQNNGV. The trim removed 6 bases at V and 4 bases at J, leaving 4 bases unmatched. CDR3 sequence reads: CASRLDRAETQYF. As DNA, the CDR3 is TGTGCCAGCAGACTGGACAGGGCAGAGACCCAGTACTTC.

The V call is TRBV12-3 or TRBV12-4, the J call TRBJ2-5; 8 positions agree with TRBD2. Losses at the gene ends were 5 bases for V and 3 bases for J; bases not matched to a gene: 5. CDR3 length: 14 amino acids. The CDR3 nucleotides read TGTGCCAGCAGTCCTCGGACTAGCAAAGAGACCCAGTACTTC. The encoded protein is CASSPRTSKETQYF.

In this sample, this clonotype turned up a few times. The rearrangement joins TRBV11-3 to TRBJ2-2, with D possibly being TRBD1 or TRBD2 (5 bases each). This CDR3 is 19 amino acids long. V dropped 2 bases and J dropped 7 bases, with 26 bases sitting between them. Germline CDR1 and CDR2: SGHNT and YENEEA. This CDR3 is CASSLRTPGPEDPYGELFF. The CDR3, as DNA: TGTGCCAGCAGCTTACGGACCCCGGGACCTGAGGATCCCTACGGGGAGCTGTTTTTT.

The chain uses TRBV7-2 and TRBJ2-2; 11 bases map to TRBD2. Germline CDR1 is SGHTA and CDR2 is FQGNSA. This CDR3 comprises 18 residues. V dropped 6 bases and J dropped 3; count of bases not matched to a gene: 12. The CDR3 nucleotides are TGTGCCAGCAGGGCTTGGGGTAGCGGGAGGGCCCACACCGGGGAGCTGTTTTTT. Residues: CASRAWGSGRAHTGELFF.

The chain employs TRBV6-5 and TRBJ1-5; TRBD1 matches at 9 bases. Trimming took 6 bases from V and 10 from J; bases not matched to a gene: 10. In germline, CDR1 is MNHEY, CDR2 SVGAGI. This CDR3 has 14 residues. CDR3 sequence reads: CASRPPGQGRPQHF. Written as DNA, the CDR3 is TGTGCCAGCAGACCTCCGGGACAGGGACGACCCCAGCATTTT.

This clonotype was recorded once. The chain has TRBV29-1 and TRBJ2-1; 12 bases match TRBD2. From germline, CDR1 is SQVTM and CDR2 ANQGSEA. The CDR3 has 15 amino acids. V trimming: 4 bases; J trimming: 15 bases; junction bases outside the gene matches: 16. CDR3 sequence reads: CSVAGLAGLVRDRFF. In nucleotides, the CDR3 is TGCAGCGTTGCAGGACTAGCGGGATTAGTTCGGGATCGGTTCTTC.

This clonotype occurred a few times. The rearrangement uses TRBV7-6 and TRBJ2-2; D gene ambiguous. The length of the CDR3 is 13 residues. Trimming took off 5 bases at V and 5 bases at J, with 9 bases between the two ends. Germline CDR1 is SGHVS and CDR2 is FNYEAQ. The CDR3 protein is CASSLGETGELFF. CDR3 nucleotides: TGTGCCAGCAGCCTGGGCGAGACCGGGGAGCTGTTTTTT.

CDR3 amino acids: CASSRLAGGPDEQFF. The DNA for the CDR3 is TGTGCCAGCAGCCGTCTAGCGGGAGGGCCGGATGAGCAGTTCTTC. The J gene is TRBJ2-1, the V gene TRBV7-6, with 12 bases lining up with TRBD2. CDR1 is SGHVS and CDR2 is FNYEAQ in the germline V gene. This CDR3 contains 15 residues. After removal of 5 bases from V and 8 bases from J, the junction contained 7 bases not matched to a gene.

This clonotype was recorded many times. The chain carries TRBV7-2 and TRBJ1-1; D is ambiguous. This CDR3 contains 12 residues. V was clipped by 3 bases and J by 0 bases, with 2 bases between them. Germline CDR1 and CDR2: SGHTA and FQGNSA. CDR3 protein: CASSFVNTEAFF. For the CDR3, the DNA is TGTGCCAGCAGCTTCGTGAACACTGAAGCTTTCTTT.

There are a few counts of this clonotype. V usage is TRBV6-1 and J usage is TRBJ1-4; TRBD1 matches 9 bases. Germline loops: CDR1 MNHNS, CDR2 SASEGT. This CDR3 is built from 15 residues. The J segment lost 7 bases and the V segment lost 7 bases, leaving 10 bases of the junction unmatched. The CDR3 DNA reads TGTGCCAGCACCAAGGGGACAGGGTTCTCTGAAAAACTGTTTTTT. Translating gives CASTKGTGFSEKLFF.

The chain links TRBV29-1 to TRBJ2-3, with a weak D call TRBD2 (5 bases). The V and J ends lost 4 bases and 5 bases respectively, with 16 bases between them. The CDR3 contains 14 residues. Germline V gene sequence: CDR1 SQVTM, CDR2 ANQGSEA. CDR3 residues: CSVGTGSVGDTQYF. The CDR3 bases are TGCAGCGTTGGGACGGGGTCCGTAGGAGATACGCAGTATTTT.

The CDR3 DNA is TGCGCCAGCAGCCAAGATCCCCCCCCACAAGAGACCCAGTACTTC. The encoded protein is CASSQDPPPQETQYF. The chain links TRBV4-3 to TRBJ2-5; D gene uncertain. Between the trimmed V and J ends, which lost 0 bases and 2 bases, there was a span of 10 bases. Germline V CDR1 and CDR2: LGHNA, YSLEER. This CDR3 spans 15 amino acids.

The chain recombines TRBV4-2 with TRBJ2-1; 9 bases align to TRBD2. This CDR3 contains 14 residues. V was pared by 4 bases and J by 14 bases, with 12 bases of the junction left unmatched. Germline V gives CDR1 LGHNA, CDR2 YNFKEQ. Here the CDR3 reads CASSPPGSGSGKFF. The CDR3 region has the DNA TGTGCCAGCAGCCCCCCGGGTAGCGGGAGTGGTAAGTTCTTC.

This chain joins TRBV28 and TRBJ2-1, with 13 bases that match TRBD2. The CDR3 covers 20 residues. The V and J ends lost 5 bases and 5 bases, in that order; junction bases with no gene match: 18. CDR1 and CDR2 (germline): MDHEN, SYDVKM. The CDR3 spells CASSNPRTSGSSPFNNEQFF. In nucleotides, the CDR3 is TGTGCCAGCAGTAATCCGAGGACTAGCGGGAGCTCCCCCTTTAACAATGAGCAGTTCTTC.

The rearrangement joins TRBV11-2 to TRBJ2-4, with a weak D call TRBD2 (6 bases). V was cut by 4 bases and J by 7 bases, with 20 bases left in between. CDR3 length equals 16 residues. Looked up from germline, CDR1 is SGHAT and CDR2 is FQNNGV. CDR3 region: CASSSHAGRKGNIQYF. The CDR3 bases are TGTGCCAGCAGCTCCCACGCCGGGAGAAAGGGTAACATTCAGTACTTC.

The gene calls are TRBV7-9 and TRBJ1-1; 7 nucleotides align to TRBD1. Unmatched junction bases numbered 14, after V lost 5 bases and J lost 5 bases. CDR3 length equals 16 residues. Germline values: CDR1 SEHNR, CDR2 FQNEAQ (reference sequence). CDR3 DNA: TGTGCCAGCAGCGCGATGGGCAGGGGGTCAGGGACTGAAGCTTTCTTT. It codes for CASSAMGRGSGTEAFF.

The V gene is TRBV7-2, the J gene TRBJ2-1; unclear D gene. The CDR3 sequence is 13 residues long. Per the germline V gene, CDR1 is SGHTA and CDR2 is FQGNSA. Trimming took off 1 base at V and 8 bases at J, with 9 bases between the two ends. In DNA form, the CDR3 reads TGTGCCAGCAGCTTAGTCCGCGAGCATGAGCAGTTCTTC. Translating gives CASSLVREHEQFF.

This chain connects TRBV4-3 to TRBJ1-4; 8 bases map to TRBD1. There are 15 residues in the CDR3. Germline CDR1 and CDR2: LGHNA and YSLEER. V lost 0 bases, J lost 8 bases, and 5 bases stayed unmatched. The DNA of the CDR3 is TGCGCCAGCAGCCAAGAGCCCAGGGGGCAGGAAAAACTGTTTTTT. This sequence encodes CASSQEPRGQEKLFF.

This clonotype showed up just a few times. CDR3 sequence reads: CASSQDGDSGRSNEQFF. Written as DNA, the CDR3 is TGCGCCAGCAGCCAAGATGGTGATAGCGGGAGGTCAAATGAGCAGTTCTTC. The chain joins TRBV4-1 to TRBJ2-1; TRBD2 matches at 10 bases. V was clipped by 0 bases and J by 7 bases; unmatched bases: 9. The CDR3 contains 17 residues. Germline V gives CDR1 MGHRA, CDR2 YSYEKL.

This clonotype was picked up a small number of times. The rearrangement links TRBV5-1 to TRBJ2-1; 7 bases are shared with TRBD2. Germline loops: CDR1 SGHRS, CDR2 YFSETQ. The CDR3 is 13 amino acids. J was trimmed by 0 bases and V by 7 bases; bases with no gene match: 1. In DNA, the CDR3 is TGCGCCAGCGGGGACTACTCCTACAATGAGCAGTTCTTC. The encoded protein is CASGDYSYNEQFF.

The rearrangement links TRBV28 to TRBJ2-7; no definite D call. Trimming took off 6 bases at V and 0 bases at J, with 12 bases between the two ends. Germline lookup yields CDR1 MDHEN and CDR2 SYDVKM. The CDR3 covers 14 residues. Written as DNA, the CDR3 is TGTGCCAGCAGGTTGGATCCGAGCTCCTACGAGCAGTACTTC. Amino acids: CASRLDPSSYEQYF.